This is a list of T cell receptor beta chains from one sample in a study of OX40 agonist ivuxolimab in advanced cancers. The method was immunoSEQ multiplex PCR; TCRdb's version includes in-frame clones alone and lacks a portion of them. The repertoire holds 66,000 or so clones, with 87% as singletons. Sample: CD4+ or CD8+ T cells sorted from blood, taken in a trial of the OX40 agonist ivuxolimab. The receptors stem from an adult with an advanced solid tumor such as melanoma, head and neck, liver or kidney cancer. Both conserved end residues are part of each CDR3. D genes are given only for firm matches. For some rows the clone size is stated as once, few or many, or as a class when expanded; others skip it.

size,V,J,D,length,CDR3,DNA
-,TRBV5-1,TRBJ2-7,-,15,CASSFSGTHNYEQYF,TGCGCCAGCAGCTTTTCGGGGACTCATAACTACGAGCAGTACTTC
-,TRBV5-1,TRBJ1-6,TRBD1,18,CASSQGQEGESYNSPLHF,TGCGCCAGCAGCCAGGGACAGGAGGGAGAATCCTATAATTCACCCCTCCACTTT
-,TRBV11-2,TRBJ2-7,-,16,CASTLTRDGWSYEQYF,TGTGCCAGCACCTTGACCCGGGACGGATGGTCCTACGAGCAGTACTTC
-,TRBV28,TRBJ2-7,TRBD2,17,CASSFFLADPSSYEQYF,TGTGCCAGCAGTTTTTTTCTAGCGGACCCGAGCTCCTACGAGCAGTACTTC
-,TRBV6-5,TRBJ1-1,-,14,CASSSELLPWEAFF,TGTGCCAGCAGTTCAGAGTTGCTCCCCTGGGAAGCTTTCTTT
few,TRBV4-1,TRBJ1-4,-,17,CASSQGEKAGLNEKLFF,TGCGCCAGCAGCCAAGGGGAGAAGGCGGGCCTCAATGAAAAACTGTTTTTT
-,TRBV29-1,TRBJ1-4,-,17,CSGKWERTEKANEKLFF,TGCAGCGGCAAATGGGAGAGGACAGAGAAGGCTAATGAAAAACTGTTTTTT
few,TRBV10-3,TRBJ1-1,-,13,CAISYTMNTEAFF,TGTGCCATCAGTTACACTATGAACACTGAAGCTTTCTTT
-,TRBV9,TRBJ2-2,-,16,CASSVASGVGTGELFF,TGTGCCAGCAGCGTAGCATCGGGAGTGGGCACCGGGGAGCTGTTTTTT
-,TRBV28,TRBJ1-2,-,14,CASSPNALLVGYTF,TGTGCCAGCAGTCCAAATGCCCTGTTGGTGGGCTACACCTTC
-,TRBV11-1,TRBJ2-7,TRBD1,14,CASSYSGTGVEQYF,TGTGCCAGCAGCTACTCCGGGACAGGGGTCGAGCAGTACTTC
-,TRBV6-6,TRBJ1-2,TRBD1,14,CASSSNTGGYGYTF,TGTGCCAGCAGTTCTAATACAGGGGGCTATGGCTACACCTTC
-,TRBV5-4,TRBJ1-6,TRBD1,17,CASSSAGGTSYNSPLHF,TGTGCCAGCAGCTCTGCAGGGGGCACATCCTATAATTCACCCCTCCACTTT
-,TRBV6-1,TRBJ1-1,-,13,CASTIKMNTEAFF,TGTGCCAGCACCATTAAGATGAACACTGAAGCTTTCTTT
-,TRBV18,TRBJ2-7,-,14,CASSPTFWEDEQYF,TGTGCCAGCTCACCTACGTTCTGGGAGGACGAGCAGTACTTC
-,TRBV10-1,TRBJ2-7,-,15,CASSDSTGPPYEQYF,TGCGCCAGCAGTGATTCGACAGGACCTCCCTACGAGCAGTACTTC
-,TRBV11-2,TRBJ1-1,-,14,CASSLDHKNTEAFF,TGTGCCAGCAGCTTAGATCATAAGAACACTGAAGCTTTCTTT
once,TRBV5-1,TRBJ2-2,-,16,CASSPAWGPNTGELFF,TGCGCCAGCAGCCCAGCCTGGGGACCAAACACCGGGGAGCTGTTTTTT
-,TRBV7-2,TRBJ1-2,TRBD1,18,CASSLVGTGTGANYGYTF,TGTGCCAGCAGCTTAGTAGGGACGGGGACAGGCGCTAACTATGGCTACACCTTC
-,TRBV28,TRBJ1-1,-,13,CASSFPGFIEAFF,TGTGCCAGCAGTTTTCCGGGATTCATTGAAGCTTTCTTT
-,TRBV30,TRBJ1-1,-,15,CAWSVQRAMNTEAFF,TGTGCCTGGAGTGTACAGAGGGCCATGAACACTGAAGCTTTCTTT
-,TRBV4-2,TRBJ2-3,-,16,CASSQDGTSRTDTQYF,TGTGCCAGCAGCCAAGATGGCACCTCCCGCACAGATACGCAGTATTTT
few,TRBV19,TRBJ1-5,-,11,CASSSDQPQHF,TGTGCCAGTAGTTCTGATCAGCCCCAGCATTTT
once,TRBV4-3,TRBJ2-7,TRBD1,15,CASSRQTGEPYEQYF,TGCGCCAGCAGCCGCCAGACAGGGGAACCCTACGAGCAGTACTTC
-,TRBV6-5,TRBJ1-5,-,15,CASSKSGRSNQPQHF,TGTGCCAGCAGTAAATCAGGGAGAAGCAATCAGCCCCAGCATTTT
once,TRBV13,TRBJ2-7,TRBD2,18,CASSHGLAGGHHYYEQYF,TGTGCCAGCAGCCACGGACTAGCGGGAGGCCACCATTACTACGAGCAGTACTTC
-,TRBV7-9,TRBJ2-7,TRBD1,14,CASSPGTGGYEQYF,TGTGCCAGCAGCCCCGGGACAGGGGGCTACGAGCAGTACTTC
once,TRBV19,TRBJ2-7,TRBD1,14,CASSIRQGGYEQYF,TGTGCCAGTAGTATCCGACAGGGCGGGTACGAGCAGTACTTC
-,TRBV4-3,TRBJ2-7,TRBD2,18,CASSQGGSGRWWLYEQYF,TGCGCCAGCAGCCAAGGGGGTAGCGGGAGATGGTGGCTCTACGAGCAGTACTTC
-,TRBV11-2,TRBJ1-2,TRBD1,14,CASSAGQGNYGYTF,TGTGCCAGCAGTGCGGGACAGGGAAACTATGGCTACACCTTC
-,TRBV28,TRBJ1-2,-,13,CACARAGNYGYTF,TGTGCCTGTGCCCGGGCAGGTAACTATGGCTACACCTTC
-,TRBV18,TRBJ1-5,-,15,CASSTQGNSNQPQHF,TGTGCCAGCTCAACCCAGGGAAATAGCAATCAGCCCCAGCATTTT
-,TRBV7-2,TRBJ2-1,TRBD2,15,CASSPTSGRRAEQFF,TGTGCCAGCAGCCCGACTAGCGGGAGAAGGGCTGAGCAGTTCTTC
-,TRBV7-2,TRBJ2-4,TRBD2,14,CASSPGLAKNIQYF,TGTGCCAGCAGCCCGGGACTAGCGAAAAACATTCAGTACTTC
-,TRBV2,TRBJ1-6,-,12,CASSDWRSPLHF,TGTGCCAGCAGTGATTGGCGCTCACCCCTCCACTTT
once,TRBV2,TRBJ2-5,TRBD1,14,CASSAWDRQETQYF,TGTGCCAGCAGTGCCTGGGACAGACAAGAGACCCAGTACTTC
once,TRBV5-6,TRBJ1-2,-,14,CASSPAGQAYGYTF,TGTGCCAGCAGCCCTGCTGGACAAGCCTATGGCTACACCTTC
-,TRBV11-3,TRBJ2-2,-,12,CASSSPGGELFF,TGTGCCAGCAGCTCCCCGGGCGGGGAGCTGTTTTTT
-,TRBV11-2,TRBJ1-2,TRBD1,15,CASSLRGQGTYGYTF,TGTGCCAGCAGCTTAAGGGGACAGGGGACCTATGGCTACACCTTC
-,TRBV25-1,TRBJ2-7,TRBD1,13,CASSERQGYEQYF,TGTGCCAGCAGTGAACGACAGGGCTACGAGCAGTACTTC
-,TRBV6-5,TRBJ1-2,TRBD1,13,CASSWTGDYGYTF,TGTGCCAGCAGTTGGACAGGGGACTATGGCTACACCTTC
-,TRBV25-1,TRBJ2-7,-,16,CASSEAGPVLGYEQYF,TGTGCCAGCAGTGAGGCGGGACCAGTGCTGGGCTACGAGCAGTACTTC
-,TRBV5-6,TRBJ2-3,TRBD1,14,CASKRGQGTDTQYF,TGTGCCAGCAAACGGGGACAGGGAACAGATACGCAGTATTTT
-,TRBV7-6,TRBJ1-4,-,15,CASSNQYSTNEKLFF,TGTGCCAGCAGCAACCAGTATTCGACTAATGAAAAACTGTTTTTT
-,TRBV2,TRBJ2-1,TRBD2,15,CASNPGLADYNEQFF,TGTGCCAGCAACCCGGGACTAGCGGATTACAATGAGCAGTTCTTC
few,TRBV6-6,TRBJ1-1,TRBD1,15,CASMMQGAGFTEAFF,TGTGCCAGCATGATGCAGGGGGCAGGTTTCACTGAAGCTTTCTTT
once,TRBV6-5,TRBJ2-5,-,13,CASRAAGRETQYF,TGTGCCAGCAGGGCCGCGGGGAGAGAGACCCAGTACTTC
-,TRBV5-1,TRBJ2-3,-,15,CASSRGLADTDTQYF,TGCGCCAGCAGCAGGGGACTTGCAGACACAGATACGCAGTATTTT
-,TRBV7-9,TRBJ1-1,-,13,CASSFLLNTEAFF,TGTGCCAGCAGCTTTCTTTTGAACACTGAAGCTTTCTTT
-,TRBV7-8,TRBJ2-1,-,13,CASSFQGRDEQFF,TGTGCCAGCAGCTTCCAAGGGCGGGATGAGCAGTTCTTC
-,TRBV7-6,TRBJ1-4,-,12,CASSESDEKLFF,TGTGCCAGCAGCGAGTCTGATGAAAAACTGTTTTTT
-,TRBV6-1,TRBJ1-5,TRBD1,17,CASRELGGQSNNQPQHF,TGTGCCAGCAGGGAATTAGGGGGCCAGTCTAACAATCAGCCCCAGCATTTT
few,TRBV29-1,TRBJ1-5,-,13,CSVGPSEGQPQHF,TGCAGCGTTGGGCCCAGTGAGGGTCAGCCCCAGCATTTT
-,TRBV18,TRBJ1-1,-,16,CASSRQGSNQNTEAFF,TGTGCCAGCTCACGCCAGGGGTCCAACCAGAACACTGAAGCTTTCTTT
-,TRBV7-2,TRBJ2-5,TRBD2,15,CASTSSGGRGETQYF,TGTGCCAGCACGAGTAGCGGGGGGAGAGGAGAGACCCAGTACTTC
-,TRBV18,TRBJ1-1,-,15,CASSLGQGVSAEAFF,TGTGCCAGCTCACTGGGGCAGGGTGTCTCTGCTGAAGCTTTCTTT